This record looks at one TCR beta chain sequence and its context. The sample is drawn from a study of T cells expressing NK-cell markers. With the 5' RACE reads reprocessed, TCRdb shows one record per CDR3 protein and no DNA. This listing includes some 140,000 distinct CDR3 sequences. CDR1 DFQATT and CDR2 SNEGSKA come from the germline V gene (reference sequence). The length of the CDR3 is 17 residues. The sequencing input was blood T cells: a sorted CD56 or NKG2C T cell subset, CD4+ or CD8+ T cells, or bulk PBMC T cells (not recorded which). The gene calls are TRBV20-1 and TRBJ2-3; TCRdb's D call of TRBD2 is untestable without DNA. The source is a woman between 50 and 59 years old in good health. CDR3 sequence reads: CSAFLPWGSRSSDTQYF.